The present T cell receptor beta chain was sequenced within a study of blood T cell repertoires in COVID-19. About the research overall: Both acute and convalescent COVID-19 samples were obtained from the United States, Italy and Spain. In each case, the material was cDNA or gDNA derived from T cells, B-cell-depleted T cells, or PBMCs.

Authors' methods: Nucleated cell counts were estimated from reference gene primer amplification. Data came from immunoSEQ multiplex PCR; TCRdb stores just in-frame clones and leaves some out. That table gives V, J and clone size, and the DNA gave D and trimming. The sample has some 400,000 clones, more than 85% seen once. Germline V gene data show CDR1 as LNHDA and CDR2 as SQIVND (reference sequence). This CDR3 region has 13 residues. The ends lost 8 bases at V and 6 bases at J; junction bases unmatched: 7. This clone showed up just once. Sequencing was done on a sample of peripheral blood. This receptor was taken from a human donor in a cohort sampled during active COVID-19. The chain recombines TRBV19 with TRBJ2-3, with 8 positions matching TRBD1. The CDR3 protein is CASGDRTGDTQYF. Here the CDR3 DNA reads TGTGCCAGTGGGGACAGGACAGGTGATACGCAGTATTTT.